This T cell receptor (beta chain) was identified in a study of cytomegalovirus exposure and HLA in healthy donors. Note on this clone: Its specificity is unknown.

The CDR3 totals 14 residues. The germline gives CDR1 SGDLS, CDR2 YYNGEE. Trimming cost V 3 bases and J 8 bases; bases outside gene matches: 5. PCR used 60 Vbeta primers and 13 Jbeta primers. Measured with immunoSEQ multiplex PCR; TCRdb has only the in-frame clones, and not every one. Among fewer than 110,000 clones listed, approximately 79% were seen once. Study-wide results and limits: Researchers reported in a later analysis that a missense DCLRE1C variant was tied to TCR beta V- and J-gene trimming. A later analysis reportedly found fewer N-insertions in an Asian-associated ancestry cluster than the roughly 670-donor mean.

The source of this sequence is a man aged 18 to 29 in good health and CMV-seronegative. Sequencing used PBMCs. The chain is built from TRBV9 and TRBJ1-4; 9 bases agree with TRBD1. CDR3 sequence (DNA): TGTGCCAGCAGCGCACAGGGGGCGAAGGAAAAACTGTTTTTT. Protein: CASSAQGAKEKLFF.